This TCR beta chain was captured by sequencing in a study of blood T cell repertoires in COVID-19. Per germline, CDR1 GTSNPN and CDR2 SVGIG (reference sequence). The CDR3 is 13 amino acids. This clone was picked up one time. One end of the junction fails to match germline, which may point to a read error. Libraries were prepared by immunoSEQ multiplex PCR; TCRdb keeps only in-frame clonotypes and omits some of them. This sample has about 63,000 clones, with approximately 88% found just once. This clonotype originated in a woman aged 80 or older with acute or convalescent COVID-19. The chain links TRBV30 to TRBJ2-1, with 10 positions matching TRBD1. Sequencing was done on a sample of peripheral blood. The CDR3, as DNA: TGTGCCTGGAGTGTACTCGGGACAGGGGATCACCTCTTC. Translating gives CAWSVLGTGDHLF.